This T cell receptor (beta chain) was recorded in a study of human T cells and chemical hapten exposure. Study-level points and caveats: The number of TCRs over 1 in 1000 frequency stayed unchanged after DPC.

TCRdb redid the calling of the RACE reads with MiXCR, one entry per CDR3 protein. This sample has tens of thousands of distinct CDR3 sequences, with approximately 9.9% found just once. This clonotype has ten or more counts. Its antigen is unknown. Time point: patch test 1, 2 weeks after DPC sensitization. This sample's treatment: therapeutic diphenylcyclopropenone sensitization with weekly scalp DPC. Unfractionated whole blood yielded total RNA. The specimen was whole blood, collected in connection with sensitization to the hapten diphenylcyclopropenone (DPC). The TCR sequence derives from a woman aged 40-49 years with alopecia areata. Some clones in this sample may be carry-over from other donors' samples.

The CDR3 loop is CASSFQPGAEKLFF. The CDR3 DNA reads as TGTGCCAGCAGTTTCCAACCGGGGGCCGAAAAACTGTTTTTT. The V and J genes are TRBV11-2 and TRBJ1-4, with D possibly being TRBD1 (6 bases). This CDR3 comprises 14 residues. Germline V gene sequence: CDR1 SGHAT, CDR2 FQNNGV. V was clipped by 6 bases and J by 8 bases, with 16 bases between them.